Here is one T cell receptor beta chain with its context. What it binds is unknown. This record comes from a study of identical twins. TCRdb re-derived calls from the 5' RACE reads in MiXCR, one entry per CDR3 protein. Among approximately 680,000 distinct CDR3 sequences, under 8.5% were seen once, and the ten largest hold 1.6%. Study-wide results and caveats: The analysis was cross-sectional rather than longitudinal within donors. Models underestimated TCR alpha sharing (out-of-frame) in monozygotic twins.

Trimming cost V 2 bases and J 7 bases, with 12 bases left between them. The CDR3 runs 13 residues. CDR1 is SGHRS, CDR2 YFSETQ, per germline. This sample also appeared in a second study, on yellow fever vaccine responses in identical twins.

The source of this sequence is a woman aged 18-30 years in good health. The material sequenced was PBMCs. This chain joins TRBV5-1 and TRBJ1-2, with D uncertain. Here the CDR3 reads CASSLRVTGGYTF. Written as DNA, the CDR3 is TGCGCCAGCAGCTTACGGGTTACGGGTGGCTACACCTTC.